These 9 T cell receptor beta chains came from one sample sequenced in a study of cytomegalovirus exposure and HLA in healthy donors. It was with 60 Vbeta and 13 Jbeta primers that the PCR ran. The protocol was immunoSEQ multiplex PCR, while the TCRdb copy is restricted to in-frame clones and leaves out a portion. The data contain 160,000 or so clones, roughly 80% of them seen just once; the ten biggest clones take up around 5.7%. Sequencing input: PBMCs. The receptors here all came from a middle-aged man in good health and CMV-seronegative.

This clone has only a few counts. V usage is TRBV9 and J usage is TRBJ1-6, with 8 bases identical to TRBD1. Germline values: CDR1 SGDLS, CDR2 YYNGEE. This CDR3 is 15 amino acids long. V gave up 3 bases and J gave up 7 bases; unmatched junction bases: 6. The CDR3 DNA reads as TGTGCCAGCAGCGCTAGACAGGGGAGCAATTCACCCCTCCACTTT. Protein product: CASSARQGSNSPLHF.

The genes are TRBV5-1 and TRBJ2-2, with 8 bases matching TRBD1. Germline V lookup: CDR1 SGHRS, CDR2 YFSETQ. The CDR3 has 15 residues. The J segment lost 7 bases and the V segment lost 7 bases, leaving 12 bases of the junction unmatched. The CDR3 is CASRLGQGEHGELFF. The CDR3 bases are TGCGCCAGCCGCCTAGGACAGGGTGAACACGGGGAGCTGTTTTTT.

V is TRBV21-1 and J is TRBJ1-2; the tabulated D call, TRBD1, remains unverified against the DNA. TRBV21-1 is annotated as a pseudogene. The CDR3 contains 11 residues. The CDR3 here is CASSRAHGYTF. CDR3 bases: TGTGCCAGCAGCAGGGCCCATGGCTACACCTTC.

This rearrangement joins TRBV4-3 to TRBJ2-2; 8 bases are a match to TRBD1. Germline lookup yields CDR1 LGHNA and CDR2 YSLEER. There are 15 residues in the CDR3. V dropped 4 bases and J dropped 1; count of bases not matched to a gene: 2. The CDR3 nucleotides are TGCGCCAGCAGCCCTGGGACAGGGAACACCGGGGAGCTGTTTTTT. Its protein is CASSPGTGNTGELFF.

J is TRBJ2-3 and V is TRBV11-2, with no clear D. This CDR3 has 15 amino acids. Between the trimmed V and J ends, which lost 3 bases and 1 base, there was a span of 11 bases. Germline V lookup: CDR1 SGHAT, CDR2 FQNNGV. The CDR3 reads CASSFSYAGTDTQYF. The CDR3 DNA reads TGTGCCAGCAGCTTCTCTTACGCGGGCACAGATACGCAGTATTTT.

This chain uses TRBV19 with TRBJ2-1; D is unclear. The length of the CDR3 is 12 residues. Germline V gene lookup returns CDR1 LNHDA and CDR2 SQIVND (reference sequence). Trimming left V 4 bases short and J 10 bases short, with 11 bases between. CDR3 sequence (DNA): TGTGCCAGTAGTACAGTATCGTGGGAGCAGTTCTTC. It is translated as CASSTVSWEQFF.

The V call is TRBV19, the J call TRBJ1-2; perhaps TRBD1 as D (6 bases). Germline assignment: CDR1 LNHDA and CDR2 SQIVND (reference sequence). Trimming took 3 bases from V and 8 from J, leaving 13 bases between them. The CDR3 contains 13 residues. CDR3 loop: CASSIQRGNGYTF. CDR3 sequence (DNA): TGTGCCAGTAGTATTCAGAGGGGGAACGGCTACACCTTC.

The chain combines TRBV6-1 with TRBJ1-5; D is perhaps TRBD1 (5 bases). The germline V and J ends were trimmed by 7 bases and 2 bases, with 15 bases remaining between them. Germline CDR1 reads MNHNS; CDR2 reads SASEGT. This CDR3 spans 15 amino acids. The CDR3 DNA is TGTGCCAGCACTTCCGGGGGGGGTGGCAATCAGCCCCAGCATTTT. Translating it yields CASTSGGGGNQPQHF.

The chain joins TRBV29-1 to TRBJ1-3; no reliable D call. The V and J ends lost 6 bases and 4 bases respectively, with 13 bases between them. Germline V lookup: CDR1 SQVTM, CDR2 ANQGSEA. CDR3 length equals 13 residues. The CDR3 loop is CSVEKSGGNTIYF. CDR3 nucleotide sequence: TGCAGCGTGGAGAAATCGGGGGGAAACACCATATATTTT.